This T cell receptor beta chain is drawn from a study of cytomegalovirus exposure and HLA in healthy donors. Losses at the gene ends were 10 bases for V and 7 bases for J; bases not matched to a gene: 7. The CDR3 has 14 amino acids. The germline gives CDR1 MNHEY, CDR2 SVGAGI. Method: immunoSEQ multiplex PCR; TCRdb's copy keeps in-frame clones and lacks some. This sample carries around 49,000 clones, approximately 90% of them seen once, and the ten largest clones take 1.4%. The source material was PBMCs. This receptor was taken from a man between 18 and 29 years old in good health and CMV-seronegative. The chain has TRBV6-5 and TRBJ2-1, with 13 bases lining up with TRBD2. The CDR3 reads CATQGLAGLNEQFF. The CDR3 region has the DNA TGTGCCACCCAGGGACTAGCGGGACTGAATGAGCAGTTCTTC.